This record covers a single T cell receptor (beta chain). The antigen remains undetermined. The read stops 3 residues short of the end of the CDR3; the missing end is completed from the germline J gene. The sample comes from a study of Tregs in tolerant kidney transplant recipients. Findings and caveats of the study: No direct test of biological reproducibility was done here. Few patients were studied, so findings need validation in larger groups. For some patients, primers changed over time, blocking nucleotide-level comparison.

This table comes from immunoSEQ multiplex PCR, and its TCRdb copy is limited to in-frame clones, with some not included. This sample's table has some 11,000 clones. The nonmyeloablative bone marrow transplants came from related graft donors, with transient mixed chimerism. Unstimulated Tregs (CD4+CD25+CD127-) and CD4+CD25- non-Tregs were sorted from PBMCs. Germline CDR1 reads LNHDA; CDR2 reads SQIVND (reference sequence). This CDR3 spans 14 amino acids. Trimming cost V 5 bases and J 2 bases; bases outside gene matches: 5. The specimen comprised CD8+ T cells from blood (PBMCs), sampled 24 months after the transplant. The chain couples TRBV19 to TRBJ2-7, with 8 bases matching TRBD1. The TCR comes from a human patient who received a combined kidney and bone marrow transplant. Some T cells may arise from the graft donor. The CDR3 loop is CASSPTGGTYEQYF. Incomplete CDR3 DNA: TGTGCCAGTAGTCCCACAGGGGGGACCTACGAG.